A selection of T cell receptor beta chains follows, all from one sample in a study of T cells after yellow fever vaccination. TCRdb fed the 5' RACE reads into MiXCR, producing one record per CDR3 protein. The sample contains tens of thousands of distinct CDR3 sequences, under 8% of which appear only once. Sequenced material: CD8+ T cells sorted from PBMCs, taken roughly 45 days after the first yellow fever vaccination. The source of these receptors is a man younger than 35 who received the YFV17D yellow fever vaccine. CDR3s include the opening cysteine and the closing phenylalanine or tryptophan. The D gene is left open where the match is weak. Clone sizes are given selectively: once, few, many, or a class where the clone is expanded.

CASSERLPLSTQYF	TGTGCCAGCAGTGAACGTCTACCACTCTCGACCCAGTACTTC	14	TRBV2	TRBJ2-5	many	NA
CASSPGGDETQYF	TGTGCCAGCAGTCCAGGGGGCGATGAGACCCAGTACTTC	13	TRBV25-1	TRBJ2-5	NA	TRBD1
CASSQGNVEAFF	TGTGCCAGCAGCCAAGGAAATGTGGAAGCTTTCTTT	12	TRBV3-1	TRBJ1-1	many	NA
CASSQGGGNTEAFF	TGCGCCAGCAGCCAAGGGGGGGGTAACACTGAAGCTTTCTTT	14	TRBV4-1	TRBJ1-1	many	NA
CASSPQGVSTDTQYF	TGTGCCAGCAGCCCCCAGGGGGTTAGCACAGATACGCAGTATTTT	15	TRBV9	TRBJ2-3	few	TRBD1
CASGSRDSPNEQFF	TGTGCCAGCGGCTCCCGGGACAGCCCCAATGAGCAGTTCTTC	14	TRBV2	TRBJ2-1	NA	TRBD1
CSARTSPYNEQFF	TGCAGCGCAAGGACTAGCCCCTACAATGAGCAGTTCTTC	13	TRBV29-1	TRBJ2-1	many	TRBD2
CARKNAPTDTQYF	TGTGCCAGGAAGAATGCACCCACAGATACGCAGTATTTT	13	TRBV6-1	TRBJ2-3	few	NA
CSVLATGDGYTF	TGCAGCGTTCTCGCGACAGGGGATGGCTACACCTTC	12	TRBV29-1	TRBJ1-2	few	TRBD1
CASHRDRGLNEQFF	TGTGCCAGTCACCGGGACAGGGGGCTCAATGAGCAGTTCTTC	14	TRBV6-1	TRBJ2-1	NA	TRBD1
CASSLSVVYEQYF	TGTGCCAGCAGTTTATCCGTAGTCTACGAGCAGTACTTC	13	TRBV27	TRBJ2-7	many	NA
CASSFGSSNEKLFF	TGTGCCAGCAGTTTTGGTTCATCAAATGAAAAACTGTTTTTT	14	TRBV12-3/TRBV12-4	TRBJ1-4	many	NA
CASSPLWKEETQYF	TGTGCCAGCAGCCCCTTATGGAAAGAAGAGACCCAGTACTTC	14	TRBV6-2/TRBV6-3	TRBJ2-5	many	NA
CSAPWGAGTEAFF	TGCAGTGCTCCCTGGGGCGCGGGGACTGAAGCTTTCTTT	13	TRBV20-1	TRBJ1-1	many	NA
CASSYQRDRRCAYEQYF	TGTGCCAGCAGCTACCAGAGGGACAGGAGATGCGCCTACGAGCAGTACTTC	17	TRBV7-2	TRBJ2-7	NA	TRBD1
CARSGTGTSYNEQFF	TGTGCCAGGTCCGGGACAGGCACCTCCTACAATGAGCAGTTCTTC	15	TRBV2	TRBJ2-1	NA	TRBD1
CASSQGAEGEQYF	TGTGCCAGCTCACAGGGGGCCGAGGGCGAGCAGTACTTC	13	TRBV18	TRBJ2-7	few	TRBD1
CASCPTRLAEETQYF	TGTGCCTCCTGCCCCACCCGGCTAGCGGAAGAGACCCAGTACTTC	15	TRBV9	TRBJ2-5	NA	TRBD2
CASQGVRTSGDNEQFF	TGCGCCAGCCAGGGTGTGAGGACTAGCGGGGACAATGAGCAGTTCTTC	16	TRBV4-3	TRBJ2-1	NA	TRBD2
CASSEKLAISSYEQYF	TGTGCCAGCAGTGAAAAGCTAGCTATCAGCTCCTACGAGCAGTACTTC	16	TRBV2	TRBJ2-7	many	NA
CASSPAVTNTEAFF	TGTGCCAGCAGCCCTGCCGTAACGAACACTGAAGCTTTCTTT	14	TRBV16	TRBJ1-1	many	NA
CASSLYGGAYEQYF	TGTGCCAGCAGTTTGTACGGGGGGGCCTACGAGCAGTACTTC	14	TRBV12-3/TRBV12-4	TRBJ2-7	many	TRBD2
CAISAPGTGVSYEQYF	TGTGCCATCAGCGCTCCCGGGACAGGGGTCTCCTACGAGCAGTACTTC	16	TRBV10-3	TRBJ2-7	many	TRBD1
CASSLDGAAFPSGNTIYF	TGCGCCAGCAGCTTGGATGGGGCAGCTTTTCCCTCTGGAAACACCATATATTTT	18	TRBV5-1	TRBJ1-3	few	NA
CASSGDRAYEQYF	TGCGCCAGCAGCGGGGACAGGGCCTACGAGCAGTACTTC	13	TRBV5-1	TRBJ2-7	NA	TRBD1
CATSDSWTGRRETQYF	TGTGCCACCAGTGACTCTTGGACAGGACGGCGGGAGACCCAGTACTTC	16	TRBV24-1	TRBJ2-5	many	TRBD1
CASSQVRGDYNEQFF	TGCGCCAGCAGCCAAGTGAGGGGGGACTACAATGAGCAGTTCTTC	15	TRBV4-3	TRBJ2-1	many	NA
CASRRTGELFF	TGTGCCAGCAGAAGAACCGGGGAGCTGTTTTTT	11	TRBV7-9	TRBJ2-2	many	NA
CASSWTDSTDTQYF	TGTGCCAGCAGTTGGACGGACAGCACAGATACGCAGTATTTT	14	TRBV6-2/TRBV6-3	TRBJ2-3	few	NA
CASSQLAAGSGETQYF	TGCGCCAGCAGCCAACTTGCAGCGGGGTCAGGGGAGACCCAGTACTTC	16	TRBV4-1	TRBJ2-5	NA	TRBD2
CASSSTTNKHSSNSPLHF	TGTGCCAGCAGCTCCACCACGAACAAACACAGCTCCAATTCACCCCTCCACTTT	18	TRBV13	TRBJ1-6	NA	NA
CASSDIGRGNTEAFF	TGCGCCAGCAGCGATATAGGCAGGGGGAACACTGAAGCTTTCTTT	15	TRBV5-1	TRBJ1-1	many	NA
CASSLLGEGETQYF	TGTGCCAGCAGCTTACTCGGCGAGGGAGAGACCCAGTACTTC	14	TRBV7-8	TRBJ2-5	many	NA
CSASGLAGRSYEQYF	TGCAGTGCTAGTGGTCTAGCGGGCCGCTCCTACGAGCAGTACTTC	15	TRBV20-1	TRBJ2-7	few	TRBD2
CSVVPRGQGNEQYF	TGCAGCGTTGTTCCTCGCGGACAGGGAAACGAGCAGTACTTC	14	TRBV29-1	TRBJ2-7	NA	TRBD1
CASTGGNTIYF	TGTGCCAGCACAGGAGGAAACACCATATATTTT	11	TRBV6-6	TRBJ1-3	many	NA
CASSQDLEGLTYIRELFF	TGCGCCAGCAGCCAAGATCTCGAGGGACTTACGTATATTCGGGAGCTGTTTTTT	18	TRBV4-1	TRBJ2-2	many	NA
CASSSPRLIPIAGGELFF	TGTGCCAGCAGTTCTCCCCGACTGATCCCGATCGCTGGCGGGGAGCTGTTTTTT	18	TRBV12-3/TRBV12-4	TRBJ2-2	NA	NA
CASSPGTSGGANEQFF	TGCGCCAGCAGCCCTGGGACTAGCGGGGGGGCGAATGAGCAGTTCTTC	16	TRBV5-1	TRBJ2-1	many	TRBD2
CASSGYSGANVLTF	TGTGCCAGTAGTGGGTACTCTGGGGCCAACGTCCTGACTTTC	14	TRBV19	TRBJ2-6	few	NA
CASSDPGNRETQYF	TGTGCCAGCAGTGATCCGGGAAATAGAGAGACCCAGTACTTC	14	TRBV28	TRBJ2-5	many	NA
CSARGSGAGNQQFF	TGCAGTGCTAGAGGTAGCGGTGCAGGAAATCAGCAGTTCTTC	14	TRBV20-1	TRBJ2-1	NA	NA
CASSFFWEGNTEAFF	TGCGCCAGCAGCTTTTTCTGGGAGGGGAACACTGAAGCTTTCTTT	15	TRBV5-1	TRBJ1-1	many	NA
CASGLVPRSPYNEQFF	TGTGCTAGTGGTTTGGTCCCCAGAAGCCCCTACAATGAGCAGTTCTTC	16	TRBV12-5	TRBJ2-1	few	NA
CASSQDYGPTNYGYTF	TGCGCCAGCAGCCAAGATTACGGTCCAACGAACTATGGCTACACCTTC	16	TRBV4-1	TRBJ1-2	many	NA
CASSVQRGGGEQFF	TGTGCCAGCAGCGTACAGCGGGGGGGAGGTGAGCAGTTCTTC	14	TRBV9	TRBJ2-1	many	TRBD2
CASTQLTGELFF	TGCGCCAGCACACAGTTGACCGGGGAGCTGTTTTTT	12	TRBV23-1	TRBJ2-2	many	NA
CASSWDAGGGETQYF	TGTGCCAGCAGCTGGGACGCGGGGGGGGGAGAGACCCAGTACTTC	15	TRBV5-4	TRBJ2-5	many	TRBD2
CASSDSQETQYF	TGTGCCAGCAGCGACAGTCAAGAGACCCAGTACTTC	12	TRBV6-2/TRBV6-3	TRBJ2-5	many	NA
CASSAGLPYEQYF	TGTGCCAGCAGCGCAGGACTTCCCTACGAGCAGTACTTC	13	TRBV7-9	TRBJ2-7	many	NA
CASSSSGFSGDYGYTF	TGTGCCAGCAGCTCGTCCGGGTTTTCAGGGGACTATGGCTACACCTTC	16	TRBV11-2	TRBJ1-2	many	NA
CASRKEGATTDTQYF	TGTGCCAGCAGGAAGGAGGGGGCAACCACAGATACGCAGTATTTT	15	TRBV2	TRBJ2-3	NA	NA
CASSPAGAGTQYF	TGTGCCAGCAGCCCCGCGGGCGCCGGGACCCAGTACTTC	13	TRBV7-2	TRBJ2-5	NA	NA
CASSVWTGYNEQFF	TGTGCCAGCAGTGTTTGGACAGGGTACAATGAGCAGTTCTTC	14	TRBV6-1	TRBJ2-1	many	TRBD1
CASSPDIEETQYF	TGTGCCAGCAGCCCGGATATAGAGGAGACCCAGTACTTC	13	TRBV7-9	TRBJ2-5	many	NA
CASKQGQGLGQNQPQHF	TGTGCCAGCAAACAGGGGCAGGGTCTCGGGCAGAATCAGCCCCAGCATTTT	17	TRBV6-1	TRBJ1-5	few	TRBD1
CSARQGLGETQYF	TGCAGTGCTAGACAGGGGTTAGGGGAGACCCAGTACTTC	13	TRBV20-1	TRBJ2-5	few	NA